This TCR beta chain was sequenced in a study of blood T cell repertoires in COVID-19. Whole-study context: From T cells, B-cell-depleted T cells, or PBMCs came the material, which was cDNA or gDNA.

Profiling relied on immunoSEQ multiplex PCR, and the TCRdb table lists in-frame clones only, not all of them. The data contain more than 95,000 clones, approximately 80% of them singletons. J lost 8 bases, V lost 2 bases, and 7 bases had no gene match. The germline V gene has CDR1 PRHDT and CDR2 FYEKMQ (reference sequence). The CDR3 is 16 residues long. The chain recombines TRBV13 with TRBJ2-1, with 12 bases that match TRBD1. The TCR comes from a woman older than 75 with acute or convalescent COVID-19. Sequencing used peripheral blood. CDR3 loop: CASSLRGTGGWYEQFF. For the CDR3, the DNA is TGTGCCAGCAGCTTAAGGGGGACAGGGGGCTGGTATGAGCAGTTCTTC.